The T cell receptor beta chain under discussion was sequenced for a study of T-cell reconstitution after alpha-beta-depleted transplantation in children listed by TCRdb under 2016. About the investigation overall: Using TCR repertoire profiling, the study quantitatively followed how T-cell immune reconstitution unfolded in children after TCRalphabeta/CD19-depleted allogeneic hematopoietic cell transplantation.

The paper's findings and limits, for the study overall: In some patients, high TCRbeta diversity at day 60 was attributed to recipient T cells and intrathymic progenitors that had survived conditioning. Hyperexpanded clone frequencies declined over subsequent months; after one year, T-cell counts and TCRbeta diversity were mostly attributed to newly produced T cells. About two months after transplant, the apparently early recovery of alphabetaT-cell counts reportedly depended on just several hundred clones that had expanded rapidly and came from non-depleted graft cells.

Explained via the paper, the time point label denotes: day 60 (about 2 months) after transplantation. The sample's treatment or condition label, decoded: allogeneic hematopoietic cell transplantation with graft depleted of TCRalphabeta T cells and CD19 B cells. The transplant recipients were children given TCRalphabeta/CD19-depleted allogeneic hematopoietic cell grafts. Libraries were prepared through PCR. Sequencing relied on an Illumina HiSeq 2500. Molecular barcoding was employed in the preparation of TCR libraries, with unique molecular identifiers being used to normalize TCRbeta repertoire quantification. The public reads were reprocessed in TCRdb via fastp at Q25 and MiXCR, keeping in-frame beta chains. Each record represents a unique CDR3 protein, reported with the most common genes and DNA among its rows. For this sample there are around 16,000 distinct CDR3 sequences; about 8% appear just once. 36% of the sample comes from the top ten.

Note on this clonotype: It has no known antigen specificity. Per-nucleotide qualities are absent, and no much larger clonotype sits a single base away.

This sequence was found in a boy younger than two who had a stem cell transplant for Wiskott-Aldrich syndrome, so the T cells may come from the graft donor. Sequenced here: PBMCs, mostly from graft donor cells, sampled 60 days after TCRalphabeta/CD19-depleted stem cell transplant.

The CDR3 protein: CSVPGDGTGYSGYTF. The DNA sequence is given as TGCAGCGTCCCCGGGGACGGGACAGGGTATTCTGGCTACACCTTC. The chain links TRBV29-1 with TRBJ1-2, and 9 junctional nucleotides match TRBD1. The CDR3 spans 15 residues, from the cysteine through the phenylalanine. Only the CDR3 region is kept as DNA, spanning 45 bases read in frame from base 1. CDR1 and CDR2 are drawn from the germline V gene: SQVTM, ANQGSEA. V lost 6 bases and J lost 7 bases, and the count of bases not matched to a germline gene is 15.